The clone carrying this TCR beta chain was observed many times. Germline CDR1 and CDR2: SGHVS and FQNEAQ. Between the trimmed V and J ends, which lost 1 base and 1 base, there was a span of 7 bases. This CDR3 is 14 amino acids long. The data are from a study of metastatic and nonmetastatic thyroid tumors. Ahead of thyroid surgery, no patient had received treatment of any kind. TCRdb re-analyzed the PCR reads using MiXCR. The sample gives tens of thousands of clones, 13% of which show up once; 9.5% is in the top ten. The chain combines TRBV7-8 with TRBJ1-1; D call uncertain. The receptor comes from a female donor with papillary thyroid cancer or a benign thyroid nodule (not recorded which). Some clones in this sample may be carry-over from other donors' samples. The sequenced sample was blood. DNA of the CDR3: TGTGCCAGCAGCTTAGTCTACGGGAACACTGAAGCTTTCTTT. Its protein product is CASSLVYGNTEAFF.